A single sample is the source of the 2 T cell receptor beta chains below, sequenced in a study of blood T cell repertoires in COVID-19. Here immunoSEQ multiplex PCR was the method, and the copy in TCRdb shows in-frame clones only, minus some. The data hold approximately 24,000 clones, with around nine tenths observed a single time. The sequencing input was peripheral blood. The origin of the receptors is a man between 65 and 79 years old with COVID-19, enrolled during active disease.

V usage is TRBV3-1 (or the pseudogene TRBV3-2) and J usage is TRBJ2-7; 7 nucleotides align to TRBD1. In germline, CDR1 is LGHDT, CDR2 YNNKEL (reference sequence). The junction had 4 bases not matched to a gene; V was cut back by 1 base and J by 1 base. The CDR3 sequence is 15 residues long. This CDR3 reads CASSQGGTVSYEQYF. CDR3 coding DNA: TGTGCCAGCAGCCAAGGGGGGACAGTTTCCTACGAGCAGTACTTC.

The CDR3 reads CASSFRGGAYEQYF. In DNA, the CDR3 is TGTGCCAGCAGCTTCAGAGGGGGGGCCTACGAGCAGTACTTC. The chain has TRBV7-9 and TRBJ2-7, with D perhaps TRBD2 (7 bases). CDR1 and CDR2 (germline): SEHNR, FQNEAQ (reference sequence). The CDR3 has 14 amino acids. The V and J ends lost 3 bases and 2 bases respectively, with 11 bases between them.